This is a list of T cell receptor beta chains from one sample in a study of prognosis after radiotherapy for stage I lung cancer. TCRdb redid the calling of the multiplex PCR reads with MiXCR, one entry per CDR3 protein. The data contain fewer than 25,000 distinct CDR3 sequences, roughly 28% of them singletons. This sample comprised PBMCs, obtained before or after stereotactic body radiation therapy (not recorded which). These receptors came from a donor over 45 with non-small cell lung cancer. Both conserved end residues are part of each CDR3. A D gene is named only where the DNA matches it firmly. Rows give clone size only sometimes, using once, few, many, or a class for an expanded clone.

V gene: TRBV12-3/TRBV12-4; J gene: TRBJ1-3; clone size: -; D gene: -; CDR3 length: 13; CDR3 protein: CASSHGYGNTIYF; CDR3 DNA: TGTGCCAGCAGTCATGGTTATGGGAACACCATATATTTT
V gene: TRBV5-1; J gene: TRBJ2-1; clone size: medium-sized; D gene: TRBD2; CDR3 length: 17; CDR3 protein: CASSWGSGLAVSNEQFF; CDR3 DNA: TGCGCCAGCAGCTGGGGGTCAGGACTAGCGGTTAGCAATGAGCAGTTCTTC
V gene: TRBV28; J gene: TRBJ1-2; clone size: many; D gene: TRBD1; CDR3 length: 14; CDR3 protein: CASSLGAGGYGYTF; CDR3 DNA: TGTGCCAGCAGCCTAGGGGCAGGGGGCTATGGCTACACCTTC
V gene: TRBV28; J gene: TRBJ1-2; clone size: many; D gene: TRBD1; CDR3 length: 16; CDR3 protein: CASSSGTGLANYGYTF; CDR3 DNA: TGTGCCAGCAGCTCAGGGACAGGCTTAGCTAACTATGGCTACACCTTC
V gene: TRBV27; J gene: TRBJ2-5; clone size: many; D gene: TRBD1; CDR3 length: 13; CDR3 protein: CASRGQTQETQYF; CDR3 DNA: TGTGCCAGCAGGGGACAGACCCAAGAGACCCAGTACTTC
V gene: TRBV30; J gene: TRBJ2-3; clone size: many; D gene: -; CDR3 length: 15; CDR3 protein: CAWSYQDDSTDTQYF; CDR3 DNA: TGTGCCTGGTCTTACCAGGACGATAGCACAGATACGCAGTATTTT
V gene: TRBV2; J gene: TRBJ2-3; clone size: many; D gene: -; CDR3 length: 15; CDR3 protein: CASSEWGLVTDTQYF; CDR3 DNA: TGTGCCAGCAGTGAATGGGGGCTGGTCACAGATACGCAGTATTTT
V gene: TRBV4-2; J gene: TRBJ2-1; clone size: many; D gene: -; CDR3 length: 16; CDR3 protein: CASSQDTGLKYNEQFF; CDR3 DNA: TGTGCCAGCAGCCAAGATACGGGACTTAAATACAATGAGCAGTTCTTC
V gene: TRBV6-1; J gene: TRBJ2-5; clone size: many; D gene: -; CDR3 length: 12; CDR3 protein: CASGESRETQYF; CDR3 DNA: TGTGCCAGCGGGGAATCGAGAGAGACCCAGTACTTC
V gene: TRBV20-1; J gene: TRBJ2-5; clone size: many; D gene: -; CDR3 length: 15; CDR3 protein: CSARSLFTRQETQYF; CDR3 DNA: TGCAGTGCTAGAAGCCTCTTTACAAGACAAGAGACCCAGTACTTC
V gene: TRBV7-9; J gene: TRBJ2-1; clone size: many; D gene: TRBD2; CDR3 length: 17; CDR3 protein: CASSLALLAEAYNEQFF; CDR3 DNA: TGTGCCAGCAGCTTAGCGCTCCTAGCGGAAGCCTACAATGAGCAGTTCTTC
V gene: TRBV24-1; J gene: TRBJ2-2; clone size: many; D gene: -; CDR3 length: 14; CDR3 protein: CATSESGNTGELFF; CDR3 DNA: TGTGCCACCAGTGAAAGCGGGAACACCGGGGAGCTGTTTTTT
V gene: TRBV7-6; J gene: TRBJ2-5; clone size: many; D gene: TRBD1; CDR3 length: 19; CDR3 protein: CASSDRRSAGGYSGETQYF; CDR3 DNA: TGTGCCAGCAGCGATCGCCGATCGGCAGGGGGTTATTCGGGAGAGACCCAGTACTTC
V gene: TRBV19; J gene: TRBJ2-3; clone size: many; D gene: -; CDR3 length: 12; CDR3 protein: CASSTGGDTQYF; CDR3 DNA: TGTGCCAGTAGTACCGGTGGGGATACGCAGTATTTT
V gene: TRBV2; J gene: TRBJ2-7; clone size: many; D gene: TRBD1; CDR3 length: 15; CDR3 protein: CASSNTGGEFHEQYF; CDR3 DNA: TGTGCCAGCAGTAACACAGGGGGCGAGTTCCACGAGCAGTACTTC
V gene: TRBV2; J gene: TRBJ1-5; clone size: many; D gene: -; CDR3 length: 15; CDR3 protein: CASSELGGLGQPQHF; CDR3 DNA: TGTGCCAGCAGTGAGCTCGGGGGTCTTGGTCAGCCCCAGCATTTT
V gene: TRBV20-1; J gene: TRBJ2-7; clone size: -; D gene: -; CDR3 length: 12; CDR3 protein: CSARDCSYEQYF; CDR3 DNA: TGCAGTGCTAGAGATTGTAGCTACGAGCAGTACTTC
V gene: TRBV9; J gene: TRBJ1-2; clone size: many; D gene: TRBD1; CDR3 length: 16; CDR3 protein: CASSVLQGARDYGYTF; CDR3 DNA: TGTGCCAGCAGCGTATTACAGGGGGCTAGGGACTATGGCTACACCTTC
V gene: TRBV14; J gene: TRBJ1-2; clone size: many; D gene: -; CDR3 length: 13; CDR3 protein: CASSQSRGYGYTF; CDR3 DNA: TGTGCCAGCAGCCAATCAAGGGGCTATGGCTACACCTTC
V gene: TRBV7-2; J gene: TRBJ2-2; clone size: many; D gene: -; CDR3 length: 14; CDR3 protein: CASSLIHDTGELFF; CDR3 DNA: TGTGCCAGCAGCTTAATTCACGACACCGGGGAGCTGTTTTTT
V gene: TRBV20-1; J gene: TRBJ2-5; clone size: many; D gene: TRBD2; CDR3 length: 14; CDR3 protein: CSAIGGTEQETQYF; CDR3 DNA: TGCAGTGCTATCGGGGGGACCGAACAAGAGACCCAGTACTTC
V gene: TRBV19; J gene: TRBJ1-1; clone size: many; D gene: TRBD1; CDR3 length: 14; CDR3 protein: CASSKDRANTEAFF; CDR3 DNA: TGTGCCAGTAGTAAGGACAGGGCCAACACTGAAGCTTTCTTT
V gene: TRBV6-9; J gene: TRBJ2-2; clone size: -; D gene: -; CDR3 length: 14; CDR3 protein: CASSWASNTGELFF; CDR3 DNA: TGTGCCAGCAGTTGGGCTTCGAACACCGGGGAGCTGTTTTTT
V gene: TRBV7-9; J gene: TRBJ1-3; clone size: many; D gene: -; CDR3 length: 14; CDR3 protein: CASSHSSLGNAIYF; CDR3 DNA: TGTGCCAGCAGCCATTCCTCTTTGGGAAACGCCATATATTTT
V gene: TRBV20-1; J gene: TRBJ1-1; clone size: many; D gene: TRBD1; CDR3 length: 12; CDR3 protein: CRGTDMNTEAFF; CDR3 DNA: TGCAGGGGGACAGACATGAACACTGAAGCTTTCTTT
V gene: TRBV30; J gene: TRBJ1-6; clone size: many; D gene: -; CDR3 length: 13; CDR3 protein: CAANREYNSPLHF; CDR3 DNA: TGTGCCGCCAACCGGGAATATAATTCACCCCTCCACTTT
V gene: TRBV20-1; J gene: TRBJ1-5; clone size: many; D gene: -; CDR3 length: 13; CDR3 protein: CSARVGGNQPQHF; CDR3 DNA: TGCAGTGCTAGAGTGGGGGGCAATCAGCCCCAGCATTTT
V gene: TRBV24-1; J gene: TRBJ2-3; clone size: -; D gene: -; CDR3 length: 17; CDR3 protein: CATSDWGREGSTDTQYF; CDR3 DNA: TGTGCCACCAGTGATTGGGGGAGAGAGGGAAGCACAGATACGCAGTATTTT
V gene: TRBV20-1; J gene: TRBJ1-1; clone size: many; D gene: TRBD1; CDR3 length: 15; CDR3 protein: CSARGRGQVNTEAFF; CDR3 DNA: TGCAGTGCTAGAGGAAGGGGACAGGTGAACACTGAAGCTTTCTTT
V gene: TRBV20-1; J gene: TRBJ2-5; clone size: few; D gene: TRBD1; CDR3 length: 13; CDR3 protein: CSARGQGAGTKYF; CDR3 DNA: TGCAGTGCTAGAGGTCAGGGGGCTGGGACCAAGTACTTC
V gene: TRBV10-3; J gene: TRBJ2-7; clone size: many; D gene: -; CDR3 length: 13; CDR3 protein: CAIRATGSYEQYF; CDR3 DNA: TGTGCCATCAGAGCCACCGGCTCCTACGAGCAGTACTTC
V gene: TRBV9; J gene: TRBJ1-1; clone size: -; D gene: -; CDR3 length: 15; CDR3 protein: CASSAGLLLNTEAFF; CDR3 DNA: TGTGCCAGCAGCGCCGGACTGTTGCTGAACACTGAAGCTTTCTTT
V gene: TRBV11-2; J gene: TRBJ2-5; clone size: -; D gene: TRBD1; CDR3 length: 16; CDR3 protein: CASSLSLRDRRKRQYF; CDR3 DNA: TGTGCCAGCAGCTTAAGCCTCCGGGACAGGAGAAAGAGACAGTACTTC
V gene: TRBV20-1; J gene: TRBJ2-3; clone size: medium-sized; D gene: TRBD1; CDR3 length: 17; CDR3 protein: CSAYGTGEDDSTDTQYF; CDR3 DNA: TGCAGTGCGTACGGGACAGGCGAGGATGACAGCACAGATACGCAGTATTTT
V gene: TRBV6-1; J gene: TRBJ1-5; clone size: -; D gene: -; CDR3 length: 19; CDR3 protein: CASIPQRGVQGFLNQPQHF; CDR3 DNA: TGTGCCAGCATTCCCCAACGAGGGGTACAGGGTTTTCTCAATCAGCCCCAGCATTTT
V gene: TRBV7-9; J gene: TRBJ1-2; clone size: -; D gene: TRBD1; CDR3 length: 15; CDR3 protein: CASRTPPGQGFGYTF; CDR3 DNA: TGTGCCAGCAGGACGCCTCCGGGACAGGGATTTGGCTACACCTTC
V gene: TRBV5-4; J gene: TRBJ2-5; clone size: many; D gene: TRBD2; CDR3 length: 16; CDR3 protein: CASSSQAGGDEETQYF; CDR3 DNA: TGTGCCAGCAGCTCCCAAGCGGGAGGGGACGAAGAGACCCAGTACTTC
V gene: TRBV19; J gene: TRBJ2-7; clone size: many; D gene: -; CDR3 length: 14; CDR3 protein: CASKWDIGSYEQYF; CDR3 DNA: TGTGCCAGTAAGTGGGACATAGGGTCCTACGAGCAGTACTTC
V gene: TRBV27; J gene: TRBJ2-2; clone size: -; D gene: TRBD2; CDR3 length: 13; CDR3 protein: CASLLAGAGELFF; CDR3 DNA: TGTGCCAGTTTACTAGCGGGAGCCGGGGAGCTGTTTTTT
V gene: TRBV20-1; J gene: TRBJ2-7; clone size: many; D gene: TRBD2; CDR3 length: 16; CDR3 protein: CSASHSLAGGEGEQYF; CDR3 DNA: TGCAGTGCTAGTCACTCCCTAGCGGGAGGGGAGGGCGAGCAGTACTTC
V gene: TRBV29-1; J gene: TRBJ1-2; clone size: -; D gene: -; CDR3 length: 13; CDR3 protein: CGVHTWDDYGYTF; CDR3 DNA: TGCGGCGTGCATACATGGGACGACTATGGCTACACCTTC
V gene: TRBV10-3; J gene: TRBJ1-2; clone size: many; D gene: -; CDR3 length: 13; CDR3 protein: CAISDEGNYGYTF; CDR3 DNA: TGTGCCATCAGTGACGAGGGTAACTATGGCTACACCTTC
V gene: TRBV6-1; J gene: TRBJ1-2; clone size: once; D gene: TRBD1; CDR3 length: 15; CDR3 protein: CASSDWDRRVYGYTF; CDR3 DNA: TGCGCCAGCAGTGACTGGGACAGGCGCGTCTATGGCTACACCTTC
V gene: TRBV7-9; J gene: TRBJ2-5; clone size: many; D gene: TRBD2; CDR3 length: 15; CDR3 protein: CASSSRLAGGETQYF; CDR3 DNA: TGTGCCAGCAGCTCCCGACTAGCGGGAGGAGAGACCCAGTACTTC
V gene: TRBV7-9; J gene: TRBJ2-1; clone size: many; D gene: TRBD1; CDR3 length: 14; CDR3 protein: CASSLTGQESEQFF; CDR3 DNA: TGTGCCAGCAGCTTAACGGGACAGGAGTCTGAGCAGTTCTTC
V gene: TRBV5-1; J gene: TRBJ2-2; clone size: many; D gene: -; CDR3 length: 16; CDR3 protein: CASSLASGANTGELFF; CDR3 DNA: TGCGCCAGCAGCTTGGCCAGCGGAGCGAACACCGGGGAGCTGTTTTTT
V gene: TRBV15; J gene: TRBJ1-4; clone size: -; D gene: TRBD1; CDR3 length: 16; CDR3 protein: CTTSPGTAATNEKLFF; CDR3 DNA: TGTACCACCAGCCCAGGGACAGCTGCGACTAATGAAAAACTGTTTTTT
V gene: TRBV20-1; J gene: TRBJ2-7; clone size: -; D gene: -; CDR3 length: 16; CDR3 protein: CSARGGCRDSSYEQYF; CDR3 DNA: TGCAGTGCTAGGGGAGGGTGCCGGGACAGCTCCTACGAGCAGTACTTC
V gene: TRBV10-3; J gene: TRBJ2-1; clone size: many; D gene: TRBD2; CDR3 length: 16; CDR3 protein: CAIRRTSGVDYNEQFF; CDR3 DNA: TGTGCCATCAGGAGGACTAGCGGAGTGGACTACAATGAGCAGTTCTTC
V gene: TRBV12-5; J gene: TRBJ2-7; clone size: many; D gene: -; CDR3 length: 13; CDR3 protein: CARRRVPTGEQYF; CDR3 DNA: TGTGCTAGACGCAGGGTACCTACAGGCGAGCAGTACTTC
V gene: TRBV20-1; J gene: TRBJ2-2; clone size: many; D gene: -; CDR3 length: 12; CDR3 protein: CSASRGKKELFF; CDR3 DNA: TGCAGTGCTAGTCGCGGGAAAAAGGAGCTGTTTTTT
V gene: TRBV5-6; J gene: TRBJ2-4; clone size: many; D gene: -; CDR3 length: 18; CDR3 protein: CASSSLSLGFRGFHIQYF; CDR3 DNA: TGTGCCAGCAGCAGTCTGAGCTTGGGTTTTCGGGGATTTCACATTCAGTACTTC
V gene: TRBV18; J gene: TRBJ1-3; clone size: many; D gene: -; CDR3 length: 14; CDR3 protein: CASSPPPAGNTIYF; CDR3 DNA: TGTGCCAGCTCACCACCCCCAGCTGGAAACACCATATATTTT
V gene: TRBV7-9; J gene: TRBJ2-1; clone size: -; D gene: TRBD2; CDR3 length: 16; CDR3 protein: CASSPYRTSGRSEQFF; CDR3 DNA: TGTGCCAGCAGCCCCTACCGGACTAGCGGCAGGTCCGAGCAGTTCTTC
V gene: TRBV2; J gene: TRBJ1-1; clone size: many; D gene: -; CDR3 length: 15; CDR3 protein: CASSLSQQMGTEAFF; CDR3 DNA: TGTGCCAGCAGTCTGAGCCAGCAAATGGGTACTGAAGCTTTCTTT